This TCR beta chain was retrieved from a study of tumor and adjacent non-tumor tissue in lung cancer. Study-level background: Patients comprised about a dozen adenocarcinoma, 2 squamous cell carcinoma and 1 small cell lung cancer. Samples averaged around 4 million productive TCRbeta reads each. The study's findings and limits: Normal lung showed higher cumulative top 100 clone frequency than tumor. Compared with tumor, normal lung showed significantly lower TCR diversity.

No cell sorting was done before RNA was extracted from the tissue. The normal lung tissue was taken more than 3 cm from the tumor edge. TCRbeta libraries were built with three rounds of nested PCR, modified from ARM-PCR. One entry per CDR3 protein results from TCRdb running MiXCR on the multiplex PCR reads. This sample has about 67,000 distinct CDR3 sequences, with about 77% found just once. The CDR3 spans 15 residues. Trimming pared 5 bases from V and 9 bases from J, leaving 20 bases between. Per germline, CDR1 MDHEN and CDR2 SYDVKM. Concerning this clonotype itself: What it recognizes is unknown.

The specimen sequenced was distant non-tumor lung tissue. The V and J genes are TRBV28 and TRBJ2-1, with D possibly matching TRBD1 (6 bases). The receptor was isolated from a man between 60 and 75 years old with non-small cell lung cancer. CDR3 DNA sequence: TGTGCCAGCAGTACAACGCTACAGGGCTCGGTTGAGCAGTTCTTC. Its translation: CASSTTLQGSVEQFF.